The 18 T cell receptor beta chains below were found in one sample sequenced in a study of OX40 agonist ivuxolimab in advanced cancers. Profiled with immunoSEQ multiplex PCR; TCRdb holds only in-frame clones, not every one. The sample records 60,000 to 75,000 clones, 91% being singletons. The material was CD4+ or CD8+ T cells sorted from blood, obtained in a trial of the OX40 agonist ivuxolimab. These TCRs come from an adult with an advanced solid tumor such as melanoma, head and neck, liver or kidney cancer.

V usage is TRBV4-2 and J usage is TRBJ2-6; 10 nucleotides line up with TRBD2. V dropped 0 bases and J dropped 1; count of bases not matched to a gene: 12. This CDR3 comprises 21 residues. CDR1 is LGHNA and CDR2 is YNFKEQ in the germline V gene. The CDR3 protein is CASSQDPLLAGVGSGANVLTF. CDR3 nucleotide sequence: TGTGCCAGCAGCCAAGATCCCCTGCTAGCGGGAGTTGGGTCTGGGGCCAACGTCCTGACTTTC.

This sequence joins TRBV7-9 and TRBJ1-5; D gene uncertain. Germline CDR1 SEHNR, CDR2 FQNEAQ (reference sequence). The CDR3 extends over 14 amino acids. V lost 4 bases and J lost 5, with 12 bases in between. The CDR3 DNA reads TGTGCCAGCAGCTCCGTCTCGGAGCATCAGCCCCAGCATTTT. Protein: CASSSVSEHQPQHF. Combining the CDR3 with reference TRBV7-9 and TRBJ1-5 gives the whole variable domain DTGVSQNPRHKITKRGQNVTFRCDPISEHNRLYWYRQTLGQGPEFLTYFQNEAQLEKSRLLSDRFSAERPKGSFSTLEIQRTEQGDSAMYLCASSSVSEHQPQHFGDGTRLSIL.

The rearrangement uses TRBV6-9 and TRBJ2-7; D possibly corresponds to TRBD2 (5 bases). Trimming cost V 4 bases and J 4 bases, with 11 bases left between them. CDR1 and CDR2 from the germline V gene are MNHGY and SVAAGI. This CDR3 contains 13 residues. The CDR3 sequence is CASSSGVRYEQYF. The CDR3 nucleotides read TGTGCCAGCAGTTCCGGGGTCCGGTACGAGCAGTACTTC.

The rearrangement uses TRBV9 and TRBJ1-2; perhaps TRBD1 as D (5 bases). The CDR3 loop spans 13 amino acids. Trimming removed 2 bases from V and 8 bases from J, with 13 bases in between. Germline V CDR1 and CDR2: SGDLS, YYNGEE. CDR3 in DNA: TGTGCCAGCAGCGTCGGGACCGAGATGGGCTACACCTTC. This translates into CASSVGTEMGYTF.

The genes are TRBV5-6 and TRBJ2-5; weak D call: TRBD1 (5 bases). Deletions cut 3 bases from V and 3 bases from J, with 18 bases between. Germline V gene lookup returns CDR1 SGHDT and CDR2 YYEEEE. This CDR3 has 16 residues. The CDR3 nucleotides read TGTGCCAGCAGCTCGGGCCCGATATCCAGGGAAGAGACCCAGTACTTC. Its translation: CASSSGPISREETQYF.

The rearrangement uses TRBV19 and TRBJ1-4, with D perhaps matching TRBD1 (5 bases). The CDR3 consists of 15 residues. CDR1 and CDR2 from the germline V gene are LNHDA and SQIVND (reference sequence). V was clipped by 4 bases and J by 7 bases, with 16 bases between them. CDR3 residues: CASSSWSTVGEKLFF. CDR3 nucleotide sequence: TGTGCCAGTAGTAGTTGGTCGACAGTGGGTGAAAAACTGTTTTTT.

This sequence joins TRBV4-2 and TRBJ2-5, with TRBD2 matching over 7 bases. CDR3 length: 15 residues. The germline gives CDR1 LGHNA, CDR2 YNFKEQ. The J segment lost 2 bases and the V segment lost 4 bases, leaving 7 bases of the junction unmatched. The CDR3 region is CASSPLAGEQETQYF. CDR3 sequence (DNA): TGTGCCAGCAGCCCTCTGGCGGGAGAGCAAGAGACCCAGTACTTC.

The genes are TRBV6-6 and TRBJ2-3; no clear D. V lost 0 bases and J 6 bases, leaving 16 bases between the germline ends. CDR1 MNHNY and CDR2 SVGAGI come from the germline V gene (reference sequence). This CDR3 contains 16 residues. The CDR3 region is CASSYSASAGQDTQYF. CDR3 nucleotide sequence: TGTGCCAGCAGTTACTCGGCCTCCGCCGGCCAGGATACGCAGTATTTT.

This clone has a handful of counts. The CDR3 DNA reads TGCGCCAGCAGCCAAGACTATCCACCCCCGAGAGGGGGACTGTTTTTT. It specifies CASSQDYPPPRGGLFF. The rearrangement links TRBV4-3 to TRBJ1-4; possibly TRBD1 for D (6 bases). Trimming pared 0 bases from V and 13 bases from J, leaving 21 bases between. The CDR3 extends over 16 amino acids. CDR1 and CDR2 (germline): LGHNA, YSLEER.

This clone has just one count. The chain is built from TRBV7-9 and TRBJ2-7, with D possibly being TRBD1 (6 bases). The V end was cut by 0 bases, the J end by 7 bases, with 16 bases between. Germline loops: CDR1 SEHNR, CDR2 FQNEAQ (reference sequence). This CDR3 spans 15 amino acids. Written as DNA, the CDR3 is TGTGCCAGCAGCTTAGCTCAGGGGCCGATTTTGGAGCAGTACGTC. Residues: CASSLAQGPILEQYV.

CDR3 nucleotides: TGTGCCAGCAGGGATACTACAGGGGCCTTCTCTGGAAACACCATATATTTT. Encoded protein: CASRDTTGAFSGNTIYF. V is TRBV27 and J is TRBJ1-3, with 7 bases matching TRBD1. Germline loops: CDR1 MNHEY, CDR2 SMNVEV (reference sequence). This CDR3 has 17 residues. V shed 6 bases and J 0 bases; nucleotides not matched to a gene: 11.

V usage is TRBV13 and J usage is TRBJ1-1, with D uncertain. CDR3 length: 13 amino acids. The germline CDR1 and CDR2 sequences are PRHDT and FYEKMQ (reference sequence). V lost 0 bases, J lost 1 base, and 3 bases lay in between. This chain's CDR3 is CASSLGGNTEAFF. The CDR3 DNA follows: TGTGCCAGCAGCTTAGGAGGGAACACTGAAGCTTTCTTT.

CDR3 nucleotide sequence: TGTGCCAGCAGTTATCTAAGCTCCTACAATGAGCAGTTCTTC. Encoded protein: CASSYLSSYNEQFF. The chain employs TRBV27 and TRBJ2-1; no clear D. CDR1 MNHEY and CDR2 SMNVEV come from the germline V gene (reference sequence). V was clipped by 4 bases and J by 0 bases, with 7 bases between them. This CDR3 comprises 14 residues.

This rearrangement joins TRBV19 to TRBJ1-2; TRBD1 might be the D (5 bases). The CDR3 sequence is 15 residues long. Trimming left V 8 bases short and J 2 bases short, with 18 bases between. The germline V gene encodes CDR1 LNHDA and CDR2 SQIVND (reference sequence). CDR3 amino acids: CASLALARQNYGYTF. In DNA form, the CDR3 reads TGTGCCAGTTTGGCCTTGGCAAGACAGAACTATGGCTACACCTTC.

V gene TRBV9 combines with J gene TRBJ2-7; D is possibly TRBD2 (6 bases). The V gene's germline CDR1 is SGDLS and CDR2 YYNGEE. With 3 bases removed from V and 3 bases from J, the gap between germline ends came to 13 bases. The CDR3 is made up of 14 amino acids. CDR3 DNA: TGTGCCAGCAGCGGCCGGGACTCCTTCTACGAGCAGTACTTC. This gives the protein CASSGRDSFYEQYF.

The V and J genes are TRBV7-9 and TRBJ2-1, with a possible D match to TRBD2 (6 bases). Germline lookup yields CDR1 SEHNR and CDR2 FQNEAQ (reference sequence). The CDR3 has 14 amino acids. V was pared by 5 bases and J by 8 bases, with 16 bases between. DNA for the CDR3: TGTGCCAGCAGCAGCCTGACTAGTTCCTATGAGCAGTTCTTC. It encodes CASSSLTSSYEQFF.

J is TRBJ1-2 and V is TRBV7-9; D is uncertain. The V gene lost 3 bases and the J gene lost 5 bases, with 10 bases spanning the gap. The CDR3 covers 13 residues. Germline CDR1 and CDR2: SEHNR and FQNEAQ (reference sequence). The CDR3 spells CASSFPSGYGYTF. CDR3 in DNA: TGTGCCAGCAGCTTCCCGAGCGGGTATGGCTACACCTTC. Together with reference TRBV7-9 and TRBJ1-2, the CDR3 gives the full variable domain: DTGVSQNPRHKITKRGQNVTFRCDPISEHNRLYWYRQTLGQGPEFLTYFQNEAQLEKSRLLSDRFSAERPKGSFSTLEIQRTEQGDSAMYLCASSFPSGYGYTFGSGTRLTVV.

This chain links TRBV19 with TRBJ1-1, with D hard to call. Between the trimmed V and J ends, which lost 4 bases and 6 bases, there was a span of 12 bases. This CDR3 contains 13 residues. Germline-derived CDR1 and CDR2 are LNHDA and SQIVND (reference sequence). The CDR3 sequence: CASSKSSGAEAFF. Written as DNA, the CDR3 is TGTGCCAGTAGTAAATCCAGTGGGGCTGAAGCTTTCTTT.